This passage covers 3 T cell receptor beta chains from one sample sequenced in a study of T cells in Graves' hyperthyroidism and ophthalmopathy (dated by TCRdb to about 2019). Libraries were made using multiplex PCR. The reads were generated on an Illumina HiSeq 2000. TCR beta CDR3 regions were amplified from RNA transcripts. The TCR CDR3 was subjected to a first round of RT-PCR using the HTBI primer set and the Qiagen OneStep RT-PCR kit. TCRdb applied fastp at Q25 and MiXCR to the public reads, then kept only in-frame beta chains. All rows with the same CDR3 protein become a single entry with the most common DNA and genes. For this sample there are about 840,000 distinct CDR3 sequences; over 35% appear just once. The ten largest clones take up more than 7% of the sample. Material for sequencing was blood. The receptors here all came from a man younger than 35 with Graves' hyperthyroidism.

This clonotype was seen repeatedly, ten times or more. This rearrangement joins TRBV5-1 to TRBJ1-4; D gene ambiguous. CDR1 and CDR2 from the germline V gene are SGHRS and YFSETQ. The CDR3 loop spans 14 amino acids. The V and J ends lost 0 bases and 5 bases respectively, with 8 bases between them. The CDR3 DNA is TGCGCCAGCAGCTTGGGCCAGACGAATGAAAAACTGTTTTTT. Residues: CASSLGQTNEKLFF.

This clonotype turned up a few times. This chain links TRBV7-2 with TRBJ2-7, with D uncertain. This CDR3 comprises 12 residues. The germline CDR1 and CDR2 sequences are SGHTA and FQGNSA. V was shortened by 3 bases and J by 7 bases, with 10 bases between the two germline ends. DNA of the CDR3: TGTGCCAGCAGCTTGCTCTCGCCTGAGCAGTACTTC. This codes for CASSLLSPEQYF.

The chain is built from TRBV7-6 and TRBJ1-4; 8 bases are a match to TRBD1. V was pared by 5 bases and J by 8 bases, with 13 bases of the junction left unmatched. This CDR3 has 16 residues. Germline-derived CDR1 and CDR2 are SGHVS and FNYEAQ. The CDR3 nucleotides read TGTGCCAGCAGCCCCGGAGGGGACAGGCTAGGAGAAAAACTGTTTTTT. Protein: CASSPGGDRLGEKLFF.